These 19 T cell receptor beta chains originate from one sample sequenced in a study of cytomegalovirus exposure and HLA in healthy donors. Use of 60 Vbeta and 13 Jbeta primers characterized the PCR. Profiling relied on immunoSEQ multiplex PCR, and the TCRdb table lists in-frame clones only, not all of them. The repertoire holds about 130,000 clones, with around 79% as singletons. The material sequenced was PBMCs. These receptors were collected from a male donor in good health and CMV-seronegative.

This chain connects TRBV28 to TRBJ2-7; perhaps TRBD2 as D (7 bases). Trimming stripped 5 bases from V and 0 bases from J, with 20 bases between. The CDR3 has 17 amino acids. The germline gives CDR1 MDHEN, CDR2 SYDVKM. The CDR3 loop is CASSPRGAGLSSYEQYF. The CDR3, as DNA: TGTGCCAGCAGTCCCCGGGGGGCGGGATTAAGCTCCTACGAGCAGTACTTC.

Concerning this clone itself: The junction shows a germline mismatch at one end, possibly a read error. This chain connects TRBV6-5 to TRBJ2-1; the match to TRBD1 covers 9 bases. The germline V gene has CDR1 MNHEY and CDR2 SVGAGI. The CDR3 runs to 15 residues. CDR3 bases: TGTGCCTGCAGATTCACCGGGACAGGGATCGATGAGCAGTTCTTC. As protein: CACRFTGTGIDEQFF.

This sequence joins TRBV4-2 and TRBJ2-2; possibly TRBD2 for D (5 bases). The germline V gene has CDR1 LGHNA and CDR2 YNFKEQ. The CDR3 extends over 15 amino acids. Trimming left V 4 bases short and J 7 bases short, with 16 bases between. In DNA form, the CDR3 reads TGTGCCAGCAGCCTACGGACTGCCCTCCTCGGGGAGCTGTTTTTT. Protein sequence: CASSLRTALLGELFF.

This rearrangement joins TRBV9 to TRBJ2-2; a weak D match, TRBD2 (6 bases). Per germline, CDR1 SGDLS and CDR2 YYNGEE. Between the trimmed V and J ends, which lost 4 bases and 6 bases, there was a span of 13 bases. The CDR3 contains 14 residues. This chain's CDR3 is CASSQRGAAGELFF. The CDR3, as DNA: TGTGCCAGCAGCCAACGCGGGGCGGCCGGGGAGCTGTTTTTT.

This clone turned up a few times. The gene calls are TRBV5-4 and TRBJ1-5; tentative D call: TRBD1 (6 bases). Germline V gene lookup returns CDR1 SGHNT and CDR2 YYREEE (reference sequence). V shed 4 bases and J shed 6 bases, with 14 bases lying between them. The CDR3 contains 14 residues. CDR3 coding DNA: TGTGCCAGCAGCCTGGGGGGGCAAGCTCAGCCCCAGCATTTT. Translation gives CASSLGGQAQPQHF.

Comments on this clone: A read error may produce the germline difference seen at one junction end. This chain's CDR3 is CASSLVGQPSAGELFF. The CDR3, as DNA: TGTGCTAGCAGCTTGGTCGGACAGCCTTCCGCCGGGGAGCTGTTTTTT. The chain is built from TRBV7-7 and TRBJ2-2, with D possibly TRBD1 on 6 matching bases. CDR3 size: 16 residues. CDR1 SSHAT and CDR2 FNYEAQ come from the germline V gene (reference sequence). The whole variable domain, remainder taken from reference TRBV7-7 and TRBJ2-2, is GAGVSQSPRYKVTKRGQDVTLRCDPISSHATLYWYQQALGQGPEFLTYFNYEAQPDKSGLPSDRFSAERPEGSISTLTIQRTEQRDSAMYRCASSLVGQPSAGELFFGEGSRLTVL.

The DNA of the CDR3 is TGTGCCAGCAGCCCTACCCCGACAGGGAACCACGAGCAGTACTTC. This sequence encodes CASSPTPTGNHEQYF. The genes are TRBV5-4 and TRBJ2-7; 7 nucleotides agree with TRBD1. J gave up 5 bases and V 4 bases, and 12 bases lay outside the gene matches. CDR3 length: 15 amino acids. Germline V gene sequence: CDR1 SGHNT, CDR2 YYREEE (reference sequence).

The chain joins TRBV10-3 to TRBJ1-2; 9 bases fit TRBD1. Looked up from germline, CDR1 is ENHRY and CDR2 is SYGVKD. This CDR3 is built from 16 residues. V shed 4 bases, J shed 0 bases, and the junction held 6 bases outside the gene matches. The CDR3 loop reads CAISGDRDPPNYGYTF. As DNA, the CDR3 is TGTGCCATCAGTGGGGACAGGGATCCCCCTAACTATGGCTACACCTTC.

The chain couples TRBV6-5 to TRBJ2-7, with 8 bases aligning to TRBD1. J gave up 3 bases and V 10 bases, and 14 bases lay outside the gene matches. Germline CDR1 is MNHEY and CDR2 is SVGAGI. The CDR3 is 15 amino acids. The CDR3 region is CATSSRTGQHYEQYF. The DNA of the CDR3 is TGTGCCACCAGCTCCCGGACAGGGCAACACTACGAGCAGTACTTC.

The chain employs TRBV12-2 and TRBJ1-5; the D call of TRBD1 is as the table states it, not checked on the DNA. TRBV12-2 is classified as a pseudogene. The CDR3 loop spans 15 amino acids. This CDR3 is CASRLKQGIEGPQHF. The CDR3 DNA reads as TGTGCAAGTCGCCTCAAACAGGGGATAGAGGGGCCCCAGCATTTT.

This clone was seen more than once but under ten times. The chain recombines TRBV5-6 with TRBJ2-4, with a tentative D call TRBD1 (5 bases). Trimming shortened V by 3 bases and J by 3 bases, and 22 bases separated the two germline ends. The germline V gene has CDR1 SGHDT and CDR2 YYEEEE. This CDR3 spans 18 amino acids. The CDR3 loop reads CASSSQGPSSFSKNIQYF. In nucleotides, the CDR3 is TGTGCCAGCAGCTCCCAGGGTCCCTCCTCTTTTAGCAAAAACATTCAGTACTTC.

The rearrangement joins TRBV19 to TRBJ1-6, with D hard to call. Germline CDR1 LNHDA, CDR2 SQIVND (reference sequence). CDR3 length: 12 residues. The V gene lost 3 bases and the J gene lost 9 bases, with 6 bases spanning the gap. The CDR3 protein is CASSMMSSPLHF. CDR3 nucleotide sequence: TGTGCCAGTAGTATGATGAGTTCACCCCTCCACTTT.

This clone was observed a few times. This chain uses TRBV13 with TRBJ1-2; possible D gene TRBD1, 6 bases. The V end was cut by 4 bases, the J end by 5 bases, with 23 bases between. Germline V CDR1 and CDR2: PRHDT, FYEKMQ (reference sequence). CDR3 length equals 17 residues. DNA of the CDR3: TGTGCCAGCAGCTCCAGGAGACAGGATATTGTGGTATATGGCTACACCTTC. It encodes CASSSRRQDIVVYGYTF. The variable domain in full, completed from reference TRBV13 and TRBJ1-2, reads AAGVIQSPRHLIKEKRETATLKCYPIPRHDTVYWYQQGPGQDPQFLISFYEKMQSDKGSIPDRFSAQQFSDYHSELNMSSLELGDSALYFCASSSRRQDIVVYGYTFGSGTRLTVV.

This chain uses TRBV7-8 with TRBJ1-5, with a possible D match to TRBD1 (6 bases). The V end was cut by 5 bases, the J end by 0 bases, with 14 bases between. The CDR3 spans 16 residues. In germline, CDR1 is SGHVS, CDR2 FQNEAQ. CDR3 amino acids: CASSLIRTASNQPQHF. CDR3 DNA: TGTGCCAGCAGCCTGATACGGACAGCTAGCAATCAGCCCCAGCATTTT.

This chain joins TRBV14 and TRBJ1-2; D might be TRBD1 (5 bases). This CDR3 contains 14 residues. CDR1 is SGHDN, CDR2 FVKESK, per germline. V was trimmed by 5 bases and J by 7 bases, leaving 17 bases between them. The CDR3 sequence is CASSTTRVSFGYTF. CDR3 nucleotides: TGTGCCAGCAGCACGACCAGGGTGTCCTTTGGCTACACCTTC.

This clone was detected only once. The CDR3 loop reads CASSPVQGNEQYF. CDR3 DNA: TGTGCCAGCTCACCAGTTCAGGGGAACGAGCAGTACTTC. The chain links TRBV18 to TRBJ2-7, with a weak D call TRBD1 (6 bases). The CDR3 extends over 13 amino acids. V was pared by 2 bases and J by 5 bases, with 10 bases between. Germline lookup yields CDR1 KGHSH and CDR2 LQKENI.

CDR3 nucleotides: TGTGCCAGCAGCTCACAGGGCGCTGAAAAACTGTTTTTT. Translating it yields CASSSQGAEKLFF. V is TRBV7-2 and J is TRBJ1-4, with a tentative D call TRBD1 (6 bases). This CDR3 has 13 residues. Germline CDR1 reads SGHTA; CDR2 reads FQGNSA. V was pared by 4 bases and J by 7 bases, with 10 bases between.

The chain joins TRBV13 to TRBJ2-5; TRBD1 matches at 8 bases. The V segment lost 4 bases and the J segment 4 bases; nucleotides outside the gene matches: 11. The germline V gene encodes CDR1 PRHDT and CDR2 FYEKMQ (reference sequence). The CDR3 consists of 16 residues. In nucleotides, the CDR3 is TGTGCCAGCAGCTCCCGGACAGGGTCATTGTTAGAGACCCAGTACTTC. This gives the protein CASSSRTGSLLETQYF. The whole variable domain, filled in from reference TRBV13 and TRBJ2-5, reads AAGVIQSPRHLIKEKRETATLKCYPIPRHDTVYWYQQGPGQDPQFLISFYEKMQSDKGSIPDRFSAQQFSDYHSELNMSSLELGDSALYFCASSSRTGSLLETQYFGPGTRLLVL.

The V gene is TRBV27, the J gene TRBJ2-3; tentatively, D is TRBD1 (5 bases). Germline-derived CDR1 and CDR2 are MNHEY and SMNVEV (reference sequence). This CDR3 has 15 residues. V was clipped by 5 bases and J by 5 bases, with 17 bases between them. CDR3 in DNA: TGTGCCAGCAGTGTCTCTCAGGTAAGGGGAGATACGCAGTATTTT. This codes for CASSVSQVRGDTQYF.